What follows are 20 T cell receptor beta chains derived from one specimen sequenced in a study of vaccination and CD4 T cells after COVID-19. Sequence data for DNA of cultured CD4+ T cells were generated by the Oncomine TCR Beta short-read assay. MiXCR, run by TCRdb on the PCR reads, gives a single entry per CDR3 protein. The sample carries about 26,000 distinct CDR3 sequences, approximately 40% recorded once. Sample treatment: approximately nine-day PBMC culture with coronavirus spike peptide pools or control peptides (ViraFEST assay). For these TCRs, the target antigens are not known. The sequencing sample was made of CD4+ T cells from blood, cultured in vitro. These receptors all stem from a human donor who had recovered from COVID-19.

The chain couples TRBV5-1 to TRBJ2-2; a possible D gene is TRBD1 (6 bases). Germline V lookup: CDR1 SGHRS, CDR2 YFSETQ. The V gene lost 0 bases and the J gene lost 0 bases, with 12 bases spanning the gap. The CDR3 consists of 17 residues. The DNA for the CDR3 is TGCGCCAGCAGCTTGGTTGTGGGGGCCTCGAACACCGGGGAGCTGTTTTTT. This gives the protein CASSLVVGASNTGELFF.

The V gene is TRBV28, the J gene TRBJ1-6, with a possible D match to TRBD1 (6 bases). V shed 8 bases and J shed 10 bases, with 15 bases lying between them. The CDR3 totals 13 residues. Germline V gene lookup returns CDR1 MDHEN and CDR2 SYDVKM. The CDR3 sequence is CASGEAGVSPLHF. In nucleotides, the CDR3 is TGTGCCAGCGGAGAGGCAGGGGTGTCACCCCTCCACTTT.

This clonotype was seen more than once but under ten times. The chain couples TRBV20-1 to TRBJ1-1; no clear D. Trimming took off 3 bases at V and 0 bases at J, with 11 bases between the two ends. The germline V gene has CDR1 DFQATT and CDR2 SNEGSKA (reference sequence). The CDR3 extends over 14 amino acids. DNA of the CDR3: TGCAGTGCTAGCACGTCCCCCATGAACACTGAAGCTTTCTTT. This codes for CSASTSPMNTEAFF.

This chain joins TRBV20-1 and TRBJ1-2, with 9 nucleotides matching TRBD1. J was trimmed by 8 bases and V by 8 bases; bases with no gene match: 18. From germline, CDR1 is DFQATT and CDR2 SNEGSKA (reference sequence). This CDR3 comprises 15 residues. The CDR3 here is CSPNSDPGQGGGYTF. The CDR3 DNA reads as TGCAGTCCTAACTCCGACCCGGGACAGGGAGGCGGCTACACCTTC.

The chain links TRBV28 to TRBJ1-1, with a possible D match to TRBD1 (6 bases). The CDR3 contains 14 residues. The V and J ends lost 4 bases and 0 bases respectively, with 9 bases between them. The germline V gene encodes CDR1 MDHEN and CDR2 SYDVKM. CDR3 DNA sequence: TGTGCCAGCAGTTCAGGGGTTTTGAACACTGAAGCTTTCTTT. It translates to CASSSGVLNTEAFF.

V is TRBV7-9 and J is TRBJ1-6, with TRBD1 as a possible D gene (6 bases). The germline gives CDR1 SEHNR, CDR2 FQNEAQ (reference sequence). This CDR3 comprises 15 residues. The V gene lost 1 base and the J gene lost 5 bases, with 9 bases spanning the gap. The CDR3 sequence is CASSLEGVHNSPLHF. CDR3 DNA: TGTGCCAGCAGCTTAGAGGGGGTACATAATTCACCCCTCCACTTT.

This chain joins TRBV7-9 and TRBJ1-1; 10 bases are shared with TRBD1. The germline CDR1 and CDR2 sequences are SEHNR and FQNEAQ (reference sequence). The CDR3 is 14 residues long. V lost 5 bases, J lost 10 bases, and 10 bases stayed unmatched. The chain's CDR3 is CASSLGQGRFGAFF. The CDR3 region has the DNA TGTGCCAGCAGCCTGGGACAGGGGAGGTTCGGAGCTTTCTTT.

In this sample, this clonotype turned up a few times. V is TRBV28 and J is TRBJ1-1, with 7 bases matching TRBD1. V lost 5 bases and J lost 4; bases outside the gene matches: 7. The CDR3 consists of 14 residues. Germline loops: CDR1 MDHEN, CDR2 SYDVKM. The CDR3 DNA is TGTGCCAGCAGTCCGCTGGGACAGTCCACTGAAGCTTTCTTT. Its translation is CASSPLGQSTEAFF.

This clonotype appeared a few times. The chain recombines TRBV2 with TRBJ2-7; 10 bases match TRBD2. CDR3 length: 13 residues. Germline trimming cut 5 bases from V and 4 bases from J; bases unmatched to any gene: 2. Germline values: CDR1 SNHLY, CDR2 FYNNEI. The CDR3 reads CASSLAGDYEQYF. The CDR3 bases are TGTGCCAGCAGTCTAGCGGGAGATTACGAGCAGTACTTC.

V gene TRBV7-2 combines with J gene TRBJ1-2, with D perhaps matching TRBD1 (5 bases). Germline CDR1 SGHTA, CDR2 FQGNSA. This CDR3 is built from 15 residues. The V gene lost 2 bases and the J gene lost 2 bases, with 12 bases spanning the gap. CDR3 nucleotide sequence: TGTGCCAGCAGCTTAACAAGGGGCCGGAACTATGGCTACACCTTC. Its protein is CASSLTRGRNYGYTF.

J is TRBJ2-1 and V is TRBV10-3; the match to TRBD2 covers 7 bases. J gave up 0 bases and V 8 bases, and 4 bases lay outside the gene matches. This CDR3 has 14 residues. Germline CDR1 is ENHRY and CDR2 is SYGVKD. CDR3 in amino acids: CAIGRGSSYNEQFF. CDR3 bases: TGTGCCATCGGACGCGGGAGCTCCTACAATGAGCAGTTCTTC.

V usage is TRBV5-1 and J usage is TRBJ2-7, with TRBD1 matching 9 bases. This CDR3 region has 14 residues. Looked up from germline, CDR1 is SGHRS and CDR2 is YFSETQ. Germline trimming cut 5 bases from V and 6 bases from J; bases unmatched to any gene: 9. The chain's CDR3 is CASRAGTGSREQYF. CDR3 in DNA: TGCGCCAGCAGAGCCGGGACAGGGTCACGCGAGCAGTACTTC.

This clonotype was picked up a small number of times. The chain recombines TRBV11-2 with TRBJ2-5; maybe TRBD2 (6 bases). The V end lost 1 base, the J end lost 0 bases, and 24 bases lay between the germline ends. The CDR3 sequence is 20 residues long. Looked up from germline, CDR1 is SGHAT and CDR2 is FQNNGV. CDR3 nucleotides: TGTGCCAGCAGCTTAGTAGGCGGAGGGCCCCCGATCCTTCACCAAGAGACCCAGTACTTC. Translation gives CASSLVGGGPPILHQETQYF.

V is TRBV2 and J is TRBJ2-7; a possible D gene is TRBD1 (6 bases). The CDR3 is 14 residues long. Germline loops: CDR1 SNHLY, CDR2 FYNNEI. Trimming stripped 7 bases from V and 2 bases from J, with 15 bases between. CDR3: CASTRDTVTYEQYF. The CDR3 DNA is TGTGCCAGCACCCGGGACACCGTTACCTACGAGCAGTACTTC. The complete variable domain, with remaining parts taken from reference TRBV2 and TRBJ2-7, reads EPEVTQTPSHQVTQMGQEVILRCVPISNHLYFYWYRQILGQKVEFLVSFYNNEISEKSEIFDDQFSVERPDGSNFTLKIRSTKLEDSAMYFCASTRDTVTYEQYFGPGTRLTVT.

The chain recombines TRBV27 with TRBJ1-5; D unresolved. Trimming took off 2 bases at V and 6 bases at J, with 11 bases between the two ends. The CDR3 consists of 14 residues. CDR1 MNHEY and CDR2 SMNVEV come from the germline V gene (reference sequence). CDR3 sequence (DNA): TGTGCCAGCAGTTTAATGGAGGGAAGTCAGCCCCAGCATTTT. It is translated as CASSLMEGSQPQHF.

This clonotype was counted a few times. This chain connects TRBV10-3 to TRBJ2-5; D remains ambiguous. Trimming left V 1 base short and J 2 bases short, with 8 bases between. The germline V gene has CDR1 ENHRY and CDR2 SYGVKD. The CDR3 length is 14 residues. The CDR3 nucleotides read TGTGCCATCAGTGAGTACGGCGGACAAGAGACCCAGTACTTC. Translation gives CAISEYGGQETQYF.

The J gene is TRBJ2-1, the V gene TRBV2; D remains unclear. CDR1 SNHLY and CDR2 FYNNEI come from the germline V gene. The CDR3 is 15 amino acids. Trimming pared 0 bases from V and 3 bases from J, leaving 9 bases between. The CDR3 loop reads CASSEAALDYNEQFF. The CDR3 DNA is TGTGCCAGCAGTGAAGCGGCACTGGACTACAATGAGCAGTTCTTC.

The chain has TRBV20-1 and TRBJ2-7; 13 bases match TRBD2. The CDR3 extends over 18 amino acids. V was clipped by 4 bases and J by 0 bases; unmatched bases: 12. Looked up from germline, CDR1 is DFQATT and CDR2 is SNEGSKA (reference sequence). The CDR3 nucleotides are TGCAGTGCTATAACCGGGACTAGCGGGGTTTCGAGCTCCTACGAGCAGTACTTC. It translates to CSAITGTSGVSSSYEQYF.

The CDR3 coding sequence is TGTGCCAGTAGTATAGACATAGCCAAAAACATTCAGTACTTC. Its translation: CASSIDIAKNIQYF. The chain combines TRBV19 with TRBJ2-4; no clear D gene. V was cut by 0 bases and J by 0 bases, with 3 bases left in between. CDR1 and CDR2 (germline): LNHDA, SQIVND (reference sequence). The CDR3 extends over 14 amino acids.

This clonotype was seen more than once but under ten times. CDR3 region: CSARGTSGNNEQFF. In DNA, the CDR3 is TGCAGTGCTAGAGGGACTAGCGGGAACAATGAGCAGTTCTTC. The chain combines TRBV20-1 with TRBJ2-1; 12 bases are a match to TRBD2. Germline-derived CDR1 and CDR2 are DFQATT and SNEGSKA (reference sequence). The junction had 0 bases not matched to a gene; V was cut back by 1 base and J by 5 bases. The CDR3 is 14 residues long.